This TCR beta chain was documented in a study of cytomegalovirus exposure and HLA in healthy donors. While the first cohort had about 610 subjects, the donors belonged to the separate validation cohort of over a hundred subjects. This clone was seen more than once but under ten times. TCRdb's copy holds only in-frame clones and misses some; the assay was immunoSEQ multiplex PCR. This repertoire shows 150,000 to 200,000 clones, roughly three quarters found once; its top ten account for 1% to 1.5%. The sample consisted of PBMCs. The clonotype originates from a woman in her thirties in good health and CMV-seronegative.

The CDR3 here is CASSLWALPHYEQYF. CDR3 DNA sequence: TGTGCCAGCAGCTTATGGGCCTTACCCCACTACGAGCAGTACTTC. The chain links TRBV7-8 to TRBJ2-7; no clear D gene. This CDR3 region has 15 residues. The germline V and J ends were trimmed by 2 bases and 3 bases, with 14 bases remaining between them. In germline, CDR1 is SGHVS, CDR2 FQNEAQ.